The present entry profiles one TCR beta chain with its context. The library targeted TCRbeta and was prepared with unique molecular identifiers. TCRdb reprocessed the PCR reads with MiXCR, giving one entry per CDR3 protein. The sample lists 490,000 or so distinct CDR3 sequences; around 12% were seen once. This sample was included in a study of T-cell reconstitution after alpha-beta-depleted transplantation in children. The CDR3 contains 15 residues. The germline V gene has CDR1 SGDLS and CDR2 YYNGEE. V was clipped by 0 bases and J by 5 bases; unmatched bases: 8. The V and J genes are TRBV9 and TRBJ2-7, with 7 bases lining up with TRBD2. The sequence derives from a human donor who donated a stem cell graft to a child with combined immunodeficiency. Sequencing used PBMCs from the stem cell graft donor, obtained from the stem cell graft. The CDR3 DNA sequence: TGTGCCAGCAGCGTAGGAGCGGGACTTAGCCACGAGCAGTACTTC. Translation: CASSVGAGLSHEQYF.